What follows is one TCR beta chain and its context. What this receptor recognizes is not known. Per-nucleotide qualities are absent, and no much larger clonotype sits a single base away. The immunoSEQ Assay, a bias-controlled multiplex PCR, was used to amplify TCRbeta CDR3 regions from genomic DNA. From the authors' description of their analysis: The number of nucleated cells in each sample was estimated from the amplification of reference gene primers within the assay. To quantify the absolute abundance of each unique TCRbeta CDR3 rearrangement, sequence reads were collapsed and filtered. For each sample, productive Simpson clonality was calculated by taking the square root of Simpson's diversity index across productive rearrangements. Held by TCRdb, this immuneACCESS table contains in-frame sequences only and omits some clones. Under half of the omission traces to an unresolved V gene where checked; the cause of the rest is unknown. The V and J calls and clone size were taken over from that table, and D and trimming were inferred from the DNA. The sample data list more than 200,000 clones, and roughly 82% of these were observed just once. The ten largest clonotypes hold about 1.5% of the sample.

Another Seattle source contributed samples from volunteer blood donors who had recovered from COVID-19. Whole blood was collected in K2EDTA tubes by collaborating institutions according to the institutions' own protocols. For TCRbeta analysis, collaborators shipped samples in one of three forms: frozen whole blood, isolated PBMCs, or DNA extracted from either of those sample types. These data originate in a study of blood T cell repertoires in COVID-19 (TCRdb year 2020). Study-level background: The collaborator samples originated in the United States, Italy and Spain and spanned the acute and convalescent phases of COVID-19. The material from the prospective study consisted of cDNA or gDNA derived from T cells, B-cell-depleted T cells, or PBMCs. Deeply sampled blood TCRbeta repertoires from subjects exposed to, actively infected with, or recovered from COVID-19 were included in the dataset. A freely available public database, intended as a resource for researchers studying the immune response to SARS-CoV-2, is where the repertoires were released. The samples were drawn from two sources: the first 160 participants of the ongoing ImmuneRACE study, and 1,200 or so subjects contributed by 6 global collaborators. Sample metadata almost always included a de-identified subject ID, COVID-19 status, age in years and sex. HLA class I and class II types, where available, came from metadata supplied by the sample provider rather than from assay-based typing. The paper as a whole reports these results and caveats: The amount of clinical and demographic metadata varied by source and participant and was provided uncurated.

This TCR was recovered from a middle-aged woman who had recovered from COVID-19. The sample was peripheral blood.

The sequenced DNA is TGTGCCACGAGGACAGGGTTTAGCAATCAGCCCCAGCATTTT. This sequence encodes CATRTGFSNQPQHF. The chain uses TRBV15 and TRBJ1-5, and 8 bases in between align with TRBD1. The V end gives up 9 bases and the J end 0 bases, leaving 4 bases in the junction not matched to a gene. The CDR3 spans 14 residues, from the cysteine through the phenylalanine. Only the CDR3 region is kept as DNA, spanning 42 bases read in frame from base 1. CDR1 and CDR2, per the germline V gene (reference sequence), are LNHNV and YYDKDF. Joined to the reference TRBV15 and TRBJ1-5 proteins, this CDR3 gives the full variable domain: DAMVIQNPRYQVTQFGKPVTLSCSQTLNHNVMYWYQQKSSQAPKLLFHYYDKDFNNEADTPDNFQSRRPNTSFCFLDIRSPGLGDTAMYLCATRTGFSNQPQHFGDGTRLSIL.